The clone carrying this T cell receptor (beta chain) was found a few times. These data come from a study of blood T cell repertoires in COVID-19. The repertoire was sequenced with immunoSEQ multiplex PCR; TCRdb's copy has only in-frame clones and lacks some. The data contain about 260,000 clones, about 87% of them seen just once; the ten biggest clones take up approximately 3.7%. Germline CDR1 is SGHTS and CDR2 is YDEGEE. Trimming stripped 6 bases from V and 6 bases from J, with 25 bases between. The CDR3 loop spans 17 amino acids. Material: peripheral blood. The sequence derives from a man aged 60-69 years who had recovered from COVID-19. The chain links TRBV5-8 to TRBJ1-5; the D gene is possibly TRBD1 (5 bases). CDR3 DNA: TGTGCCAGCAACTACGACTCGGTGACAGTGCGGGGTCAGCCCCAGCATTTT. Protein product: CASNYDSVTVRGQPQHF.